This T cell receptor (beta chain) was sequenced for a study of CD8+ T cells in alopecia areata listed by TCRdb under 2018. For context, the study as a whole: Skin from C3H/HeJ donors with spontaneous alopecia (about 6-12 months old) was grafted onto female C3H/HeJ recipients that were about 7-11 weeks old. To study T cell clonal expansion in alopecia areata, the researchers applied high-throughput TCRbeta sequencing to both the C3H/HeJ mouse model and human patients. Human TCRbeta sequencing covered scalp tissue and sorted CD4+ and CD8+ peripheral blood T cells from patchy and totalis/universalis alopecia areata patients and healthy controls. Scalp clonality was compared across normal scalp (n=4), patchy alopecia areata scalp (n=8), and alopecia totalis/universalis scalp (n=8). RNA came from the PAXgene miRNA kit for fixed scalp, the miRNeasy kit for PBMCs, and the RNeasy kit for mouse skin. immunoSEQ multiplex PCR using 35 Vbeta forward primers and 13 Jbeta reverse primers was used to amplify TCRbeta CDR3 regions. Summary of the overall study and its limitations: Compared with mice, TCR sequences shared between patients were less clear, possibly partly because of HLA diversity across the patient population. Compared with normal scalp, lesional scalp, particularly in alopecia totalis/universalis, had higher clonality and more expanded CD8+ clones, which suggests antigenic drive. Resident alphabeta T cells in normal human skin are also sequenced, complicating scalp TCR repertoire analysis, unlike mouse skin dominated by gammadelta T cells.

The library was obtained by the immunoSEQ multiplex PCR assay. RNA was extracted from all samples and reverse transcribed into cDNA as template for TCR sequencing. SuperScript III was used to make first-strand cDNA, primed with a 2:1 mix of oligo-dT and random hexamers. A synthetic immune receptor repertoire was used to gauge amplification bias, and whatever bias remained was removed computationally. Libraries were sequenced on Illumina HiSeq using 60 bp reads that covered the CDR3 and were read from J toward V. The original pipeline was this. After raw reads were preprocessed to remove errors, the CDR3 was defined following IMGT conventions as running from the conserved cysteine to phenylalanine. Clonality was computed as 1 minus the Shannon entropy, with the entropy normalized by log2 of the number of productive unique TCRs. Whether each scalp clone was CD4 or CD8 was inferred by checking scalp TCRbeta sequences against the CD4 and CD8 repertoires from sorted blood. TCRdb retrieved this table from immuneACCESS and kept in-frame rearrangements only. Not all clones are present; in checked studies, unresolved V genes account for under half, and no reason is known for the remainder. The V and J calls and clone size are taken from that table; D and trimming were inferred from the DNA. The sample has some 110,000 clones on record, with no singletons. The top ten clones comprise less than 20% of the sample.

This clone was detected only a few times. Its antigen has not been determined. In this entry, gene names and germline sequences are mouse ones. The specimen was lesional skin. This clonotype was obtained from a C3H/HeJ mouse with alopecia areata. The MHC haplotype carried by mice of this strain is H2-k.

The CDR3 loop reads CASSADINSDYTF. The covered CDR3 bases are TGTGCCAGCAGTGCGGACATAAACTCC. The rearrangement combines TRBV13-3 with TRBJ1-2; the D gene is perhaps TRBD1, on 5 matching bases. From the germline J gene comes the end of the CDR3, since the read stops 4 residues before it. The germline V gene provides CDR1 NNHDY and CDR2 SYVADS. Cut back by 3 bases and 1 base, the V and J ends lie 7 bases apart. The CDR3 measures 13 amino acids from cysteine to phenylalanine. Shown are 27 bases from within the CDR3, in frame from base 1.